This passage covers 8 T cell receptor beta chains from one sample sequenced in a study of blood T cells in healthy people across ages. PCR was performed a second time for about 6 to 11 cycles using a sample-barcoded 5' primer and a J-beta primer mix. MiXCR, applied by TCRdb to the 5' RACE reads, yields one record per CDR3 protein. Seen here are approximately 2,000,000 distinct CDR3 sequences, 35% to 50% observed once, and the top ten hold 20% to 25%. What was sequenced was blood. These receptors were obtained from a human donor in good health.

The genes are TRBV7-9 and TRBJ2-1; 7 bases are a match to TRBD2. V shed 5 bases and J 8 bases; nucleotides not matched to a gene: 9. The CDR3 is 14 amino acids. CDR1 SEHNR and CDR2 FQNEAQ come from the germline V gene (reference sequence). In nucleotides, the CDR3 is TGTGCCAGCAGCCGCGTCGTACGGGAGGATGAGCAGTTCTTC. This encodes CASSRVVREDEQFF.

Only a few counts were recorded for this clonotype. V usage is TRBV20-1 and J usage is TRBJ2-5; TRBD2 agrees at 9 bases. This CDR3 is 14 amino acids long. The junction had 6 bases not matched to a gene; V was cut back by 3 bases and J by 4 bases. Germline CDR1 is DFQATT and CDR2 is SNEGSKA (reference sequence). CDR3 residues: CSARAAGGVETQYF. Written as DNA, the CDR3 is TGCAGTGCTAGGGCAGCGGGGGGCGTAGAGACCCAGTACTTC.

The CDR3 region has the DNA TGCGCCAGCAGCGGAGGGACAGGGGACGAGACCCAGTACTTC. Translation gives CASSGGTGDETQYF. The chain couples TRBV5-1 to TRBJ2-7, with 10 nucleotides matching TRBD1. The DNA end favors TRBJ2-5, so the J call may be wrong. This CDR3 region has 14 residues. Germline V gene lookup returns CDR1 SGHRS and CDR2 YFSETQ.

This sequence joins TRBV12-5 and TRBJ2-7; D is ambiguous. Germline CDR1 and CDR2: LGHNT and FRNRAP. CDR3 size: 14 residues. The V and J ends lost 6 bases and 0 bases respectively, with 12 bases between them. The CDR3 spells CASGPRKNSYEQYF. DNA for the CDR3: TGTGCTAGTGGCCCAAGAAAGAACTCCTACGAGCAGTACTTC.

Remarks on this clonotype: The DNA is omitted, as the CDR3 cannot be located on it reliably, and the CDR3 follows TCRdb's listing. The V gene is TRBV6-1, the J gene TRBJ2-7; TRBD1 is the table's D call and was not checked against the DNA. Germline V CDR1 and CDR2: MNHNS, SASEGT. The CDR3 is 14 amino acids long, termini counted. The CDR3 sequence is CASSERGLFFGQYF.

The rearrangement uses TRBV29-1 and TRBJ1-1; 7 nucleotides line up with TRBD1. Germline assignment: CDR1 SQVTM and CDR2 ANQGSEA. The CDR3 contains 14 residues. V dropped 3 bases and J dropped 3; count of bases not matched to a gene: 7. This CDR3 is CSVDFTGVDTEAFF. As DNA, the CDR3 is TGCAGCGTTGATTTCACAGGGGTGGACACTGAAGCTTTCTTT.

Of note for this clonotype: The junction and the germline gene differ at one end; a read error may be behind it. The rearrangement joins TRBV9 to TRBJ2-1; possibly TRBD1 or TRBD2 for D (5 bases each). Looked up from germline, CDR1 is SGDLS and CDR2 is YYNGEE. CDR3 length: 15 residues. The DNA for the CDR3 is TGTGCCAGCAGCAGAGGGGCAGGGACCCAAGAAGGGCTGTATTTC. This sequence encodes CASSRGAGTQEGLYF. Drawing the rest from reference TRBV9 and TRBJ2-1, the complete variable domain is DSGVTQTPKHLITATGQRVTLRCSPRSGDLSVYWYQQSLDQGLQFLIQYYNGEERAKGNILERFSAQQFPDLHSELNLSSLELGDSALYFCASSRGAGTQEGLYFGPGTRLTVL.

The CDR3 sequence is CASASVAGGNEQFF. CDR3 nucleotides: TGTGCCAGCGCATCAGTAGCGGGGGGGAATGAGCAGTTCTTC. The chain is built from TRBV7-3 and TRBJ2-1; the match to TRBD2 covers 11 bases. There are 14 residues in the CDR3. Germline V gene data show CDR1 as SGHTA and CDR2 as FQGTGA. V lost 8 bases to trimming and J lost 7 bases; unmatched junction nucleotides: 7. Variable domain in full (rest from reference TRBV7-3 and TRBJ2-1): GAGVSQTPSNKVTEKGKYVELRCDPISGHTALYWYRQSLGQGPEFLIYFQGTGAADDSGLPNDRFFAVRPEGSVSTLKIQRTERGDSAVYLCASASVAGGNEQFFGPGTRLTVL.